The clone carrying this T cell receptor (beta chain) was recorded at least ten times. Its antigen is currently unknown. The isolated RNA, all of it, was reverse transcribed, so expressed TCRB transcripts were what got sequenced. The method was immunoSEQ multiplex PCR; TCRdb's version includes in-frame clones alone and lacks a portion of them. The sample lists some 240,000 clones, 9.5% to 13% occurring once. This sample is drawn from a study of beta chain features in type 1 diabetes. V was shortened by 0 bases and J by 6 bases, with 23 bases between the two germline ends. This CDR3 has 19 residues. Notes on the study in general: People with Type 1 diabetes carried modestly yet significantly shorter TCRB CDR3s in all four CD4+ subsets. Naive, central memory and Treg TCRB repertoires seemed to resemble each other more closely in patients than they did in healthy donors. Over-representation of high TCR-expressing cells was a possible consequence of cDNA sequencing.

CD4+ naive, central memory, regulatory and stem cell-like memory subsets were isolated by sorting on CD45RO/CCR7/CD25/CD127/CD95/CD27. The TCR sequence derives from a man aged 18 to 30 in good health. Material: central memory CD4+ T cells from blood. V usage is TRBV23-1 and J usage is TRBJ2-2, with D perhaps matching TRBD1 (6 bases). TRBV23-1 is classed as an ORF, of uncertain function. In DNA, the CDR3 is TGCGCCAGCAGTCAATCGAGTACCAGGGGCCACACAAGATCCGGGGAGCTGTTTTTT. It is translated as CASSQSSTRGHTRSGELFF.